Listed below are T cell receptor beta chains from one sample, sequenced in a study of OX40 agonist ivuxolimab in advanced cancers. Repertoires were generated with immunoSEQ multiplex PCR, while TCRdb's copy carries only in-frame clones and drops some. The table has 90,000 or so clones, nearly 90% seen once; the top ten hold approximately 0.3%. This specimen consisted of CD4+ or CD8+ T cells sorted from blood, obtained in a trial of the OX40 agonist ivuxolimab. These receptors came from an adult with an advanced solid tumor such as melanoma, head and neck, liver or kidney cancer. The CDR3 runs from the conserved cysteine through the conserved F or W. D genes are given only for firm matches. Not every row has a clone size; where given, it reads once, few, many or a size class.

D	J	V	size	DNA	CDR3
.	TRBJ1-2	TRBV7-2	.	TGTGCCAGCAGGGCGGGACACCAGGTGAACTATGGCTACACCTTC	CASRAGHQVNYGYTF
TRBD1	TRBJ1-1	TRBV19	.	TGTGCCAGTAGAAGCGGGACAGGGGTGAACACTGAAGCTTTCTTT	CASRSGTGVNTEAFF
.	TRBJ1-4	TRBV5-1	.	TGCGCCAGCAGCTTGGGTAATCAGCCTAATGAAAAACTGTTTTTT	CASSLGNQPNEKLFF
.	TRBJ2-7	TRBV19	once	TGTGCCAGTAGTACCACTAGCAGCGCCTACGAGCAGTACTTC	CASSTTSSAYEQYF
.	TRBJ1-5	TRBV4-1	.	TGCGCCAGCAGCCAAGGTAAACTTAGCAATCAGCCCCAGCATTTT	CASSQGKLSNQPQHF
.	TRBJ2-7	TRBV14	.	TGTGCCAGCAGCTCCCTCCAGGGGGGCCGGGGGCGCGTCTACGAGCAGTACTTC	CASSSLQGGRGRVYEQYF
TRBD1	TRBJ2-3	TRBV5-4	once	TGTGCCAGCCTCCAGGGGGAGTCCACAGATACGCAGTATTTT	CASLQGESTDTQYF
.	TRBJ2-7	TRBV6-5	.	TGTGCCAGCAGATCTCCCGACAGGCCCTACTACGAGCAGTACTTC	CASRSPDRPYYEQYF
.	TRBJ1-3	TRBV30	.	TGTGCCTGGAGTCCCCGCCCGGACGGCTCTGGAAACACCATATATTTT	CAWSPRPDGSGNTIYF
TRBD1	TRBJ1-4	TRBV5-1	.	TGCGCCAGCAGCTTGTCCGGGACAGAGAATGAAAAACTGTTTTTT	CASSLSGTENEKLFF
.	TRBJ1-5	TRBV5-3	.	TGTGCCAGAAGCTTGCCGGGGAATAATAGCAATCAGCCCCAGCATTTT	CARSLPGNNSNQPQHF
.	TRBJ2-3	TRBV5-1	.	TGCGCCAGCAGCTTGGTTGCTAGCACAGATACGCAGTATTTT	CASSLVASTDTQYF
.	TRBJ1-5	TRBV10-3	once	TGTGCCATCAGTGAATACAGGGAAAGCAATCAGCCCCAGCATTTT	CAISEYRESNQPQHF
.	TRBJ1-5	TRBV5-1	.	TGCGCCAGCAGCTTTACTGGCGGGATGGGGCAGCCCCAGCATTTT	CASSFTGGMGQPQHF
.	TRBJ2-1	TRBV28	.	TGTGCCAGCAGTTTTTTGTGGGAGGCAAGCGACAATGAGCAGTTCTTC	CASSFLWEASDNEQFF
.	TRBJ2-7	TRBV18	few	TGTGCCAGCTCATCCCGGGACCGACGCTACGAGCAGTACTTC	CASSSRDRRYEQYF
.	TRBJ1-1	TRBV10-3	.	TGTGCCATCAGTGACGGGGGGAGCAGAACTGAAGCTTTCTTT	CAISDGGSRTEAFF
.	TRBJ2-3	TRBV18	.	TGTGCCAGCTCACCCGGGCAGGGACTTCCCACAGATACGCAGTATTTT	CASSPGQGLPTDTQYF
.	TRBJ2-5	TRBV4-2	.	TGTGCCAGCAGCCGAGGGGTCGGGAAAAATGGAGAGACCCAGTACTTC	CASSRGVGKNGETQYF
.	TRBJ2-2	TRBV6-1	.	TGTGCCAGCAGTGAACGGCCTAATAGTGAGCTGTTTTTT	CASSERPNSELFF
.	TRBJ2-1	TRBV10-3	.	TGTGCCATCAGTGAGTGGCGGGGAAATGAGCAGTTCTTC	CAISEWRGNEQFF
.	TRBJ2-5	TRBV11-2	.	TGTGCCAGCGGCAGGGTAACTGGCCAAGAGACCCAGTACTTC	CASGRVTGQETQYF
.	TRBJ2-1	TRBV9	once	TGTGCCAGCAGCTCTTACAGGGCTGACTACAATGAGCAGTTCTTC	CASSSYRADYNEQFF
.	TRBJ1-2	TRBV10-3	.	TGTGCCATCAGTGATTCACAAGCGGGTGGCTACACCTTC	CAISDSQAGGYTF
.	TRBJ1-1	TRBV7-9	.	TGTGCCAGCAGCCTAGGGACCGCGAACACTGAAGCTTTCTTT	CASSLGTANTEAFF
.	TRBJ2-5	TRBV5-4	.	TGTGCCAGCAGCTTAGGAGAGTACCAAGAGACCCAGTACTTC	CASSLGEYQETQYF
.	TRBJ2-5	TRBV7-2	.	TGTGCCAGCAGCTTTTCTAGGGGGGAGCAGTACTTC	CASSFSRGEQYF
TRBD1	TRBJ1-2	TRBV7-2	.	TGTGCCAGCAGCTTAGCGAACGACAGGGGATACGGCTACACCTTC	CASSLANDRGYGYTF
TRBD1	TRBJ1-5	TRBV19	.	TGTGCCAGTACCATAGGAGGGGGCAATAGCAATCAGCCCCAGCATTTT	CASTIGGGNSNQPQHF
TRBD1	TRBJ2-5	TRBV19	.	TGTGCCAGTAGTATCCCCGGGACAGGGCCCCAAGAGACCCAGTACTTC	CASSIPGTGPQETQYF
.	TRBJ1-2	TRBV7-8	.	TGTGCCAGCAGCAACCCGCCCACCCTCTGGTATGGCTACACCTTC	CASSNPPTLWYGYTF
.	TRBJ1-2	TRBV25-1	.	TGTGCCAGCAGTGAGTCTGGGGCCCCAAACACCTTC	CASSESGAPNTF
TRBD1	TRBJ1-2	TRBV28	once	TGTGCCAGCAAAATAAGTCTGACAGGGGGGATCAACTATGGCTACACCTTC	CASKISLTGGINYGYTF
.	TRBJ1-5	TRBV19	.	TGTGCCAGTAGAACTGTTCCGCAGCCCCAGCATTTT	CASRTVPQPQHF
.	TRBJ2-7	TRBV5-4	.	TGTGCCAGCAGCTTGGATGGTAGCTCCTACGAGCAGTACTTC	CASSLDGSSYEQYF
.	TRBJ1-3	TRBV9	.	TGTGCCAGCAGCGTGGCAGCGGGAAACACCATATATTTT	CASSVAAGNTIYF
TRBD1	TRBJ1-1	TRBV6-5	.	TGTGCCAGCAGCCGAACACGACAGGGCCCTGAAGCTTTCTTT	CASSRTRQGPEAFF
.	TRBJ2-7	TRBV6-5	.	TGTGCCAGCAGCCCCCCTGCCTCCTACGAGCAGTACTTC	CASSPPASYEQYF
.	TRBJ2-3	TRBV7-8	.	TGTGCCAGCAGCTTAGCGGGGTCAGATACGCAGTATTTT	CASSLAGSDTQYF
TRBD2	TRBJ2-3	TRBV14	.	TGTGCCAGCAGCCTCCTCGGGATGGTAGCGGGACGAGATACGCAGTATTTT	CASSLLGMVAGRDTQYF
.	TRBJ2-3	TRBV7-2	.	TGTGCCAGCAGCTCTGAGGTGGGAGATACGCAGTATTTT	CASSSEVGDTQYF
.	TRBJ2-7	TRBV7-2	.	TGTGCCAGCAGCTTAGACAGGAGCTCCTACGAGCAGTACTTC	CASSLDRSSYEQYF
.	TRBJ2-2	TRBV27	.	TGTGCCAGCAACCCGAACGAGGGGGACGGGGAGCTGTTTTTT	CASNPNEGDGELFF
.	TRBJ1-1	TRBV5-6	.	TGTGCCAGCAGCTTGGCCCCGACAGGCGGCACTGAAGCTTTCTTT	CASSLAPTGGTEAFF
.	TRBJ1-5	TRBV5-4	.	TGTGCCAGCAGCACTAATAGCAATCAGCCCCAGCATTTT	CASSTNSNQPQHF
.	TRBJ2-1	TRBV15	.	TGTGCCACCAGCAGAGGCGAAGGGCGGAATGAGCAGTTCTTC	CATSRGEGRNEQFF